Sequencing of this T cell receptor (beta chain) was carried out in a study of early T cells in non-severe SARS-CoV-2 infection. The CDR3 has 15 residues. Losses at the gene ends were 7 bases for V and 0 bases for J; bases not matched to a gene: 7. Germline CDR1 SGHRS, CDR2 YFSETQ. TCRdb re-analysed the 5' RACE reads in MiXCR, keeping a single row per CDR3 protein. The data contain tens of thousands of distinct CDR3 sequences, 5.8% of them seen just once; the ten biggest clones take up 7.6%. This clonotype came up many times. The J gene is TRBJ2-7, the V gene TRBV5-1; 10 positions match TRBD2. The sequence came from an adult who was a healthcare worker with PCR-confirmed SARS-CoV-2 infection or an uninfected control (not recorded which). Sequencing was carried out using whole blood. CDR3 protein: CASAELAGVSYEQYF. For the CDR3, the DNA is TGCGCCAGCGCCGAGCTAGCGGGGGTCTCCTACGAGCAGTACTTC.